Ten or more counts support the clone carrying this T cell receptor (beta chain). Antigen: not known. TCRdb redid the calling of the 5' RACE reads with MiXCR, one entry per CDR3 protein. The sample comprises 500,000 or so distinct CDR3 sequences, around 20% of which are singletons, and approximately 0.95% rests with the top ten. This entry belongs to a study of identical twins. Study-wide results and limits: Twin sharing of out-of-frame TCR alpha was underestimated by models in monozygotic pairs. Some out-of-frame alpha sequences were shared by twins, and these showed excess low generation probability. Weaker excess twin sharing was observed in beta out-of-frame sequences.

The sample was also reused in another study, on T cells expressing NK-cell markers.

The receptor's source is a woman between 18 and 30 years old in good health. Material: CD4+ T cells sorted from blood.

CDR3: CATSRGTSGPNEQFF. DNA of the CDR3: TGTGCCACCAGCAGAGGTACTAGCGGACCCAATGAGCAGTTCTTC. The J gene is TRBJ2-1, the V gene TRBV15; 8 bases match TRBD2. From germline, CDR1 is LNHNV and CDR2 YYDKDF (reference sequence). This CDR3 contains 15 residues. The junction had 5 bases not matched to a gene; V was cut back by 1 base and J by 6 bases.